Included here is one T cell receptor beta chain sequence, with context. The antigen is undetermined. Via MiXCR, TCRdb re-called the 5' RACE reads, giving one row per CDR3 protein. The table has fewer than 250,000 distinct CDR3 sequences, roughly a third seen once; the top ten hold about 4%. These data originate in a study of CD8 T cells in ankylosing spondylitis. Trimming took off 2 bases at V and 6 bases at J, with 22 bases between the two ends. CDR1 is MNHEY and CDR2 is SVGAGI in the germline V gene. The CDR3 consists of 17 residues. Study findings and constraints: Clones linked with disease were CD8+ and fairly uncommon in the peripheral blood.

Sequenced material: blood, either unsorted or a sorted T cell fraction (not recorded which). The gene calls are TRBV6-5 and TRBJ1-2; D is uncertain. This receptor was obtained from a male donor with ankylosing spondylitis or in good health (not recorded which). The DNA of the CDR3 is TGTGCCAGCAGTTACCCGACACGGTCGGGAGCTTGGAATGGCTACACCTTC. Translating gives CASSYPTRSGAWNGYTF.